This is a list of T cell receptor beta chains from one sample in a study of regulatory T cells in long-lasting Graves disease. From the multiplex PCR reads, TCRdb called clonotypes with MiXCR, one entry per CDR3 protein. The sample has about 340,000 distinct CDR3 sequences, around a fifth seen once. The specimen was peripheral blood mononuclear cells (PBMCs), collected when the disease was refractory, from a patient treated with antithyroid drugs. The receptors were sampled from a female donor with Graves disease. Each CDR3 is given with its conserved first and last residue. Only part of the rows carry a size: once, few, many, or a class if the clone is expanded.

TRBJ1-2 NA TRBV11-2 CASSLPFRRDYGYTF
TRBJ2-7 many TRBV5-1 CASSAAPDREPYEQYF
TRBJ1-5 NA TRBV9 CASSGGTGDNQPQHF
TRBJ1-4 few TRBV6-5 CASSLDRGGTNEKLFF
TRBJ2-2 many TRBV11-2 CASSLVLTTGELFF
TRBJ2-7 many TRBV12-3/TRBV12-4 CASSWGLAGYYEQYF
TRBJ1-5 many TRBV12-3/TRBV12-4 CASSSGDREYQPQHF
TRBJ2-4 few TRBV7-9 CASSSPILRLAKNIQYF
TRBJ1-5 many TRBV6-2/TRBV6-3 CASSIPGGHQPQHF
TRBJ1-6 NA TRBV20-1 CSARGRGESPLHF
TRBJ2-5 many TRBV12-3/TRBV12-4 CASTTDRGPETQYF
TRBJ1-1 many TRBV19 CASSITVNTEAFF
TRBJ2-1 NA TRBV19 CASSIVGGQGANYNEQFF
TRBJ1-1 few TRBV18 CASLPDRGTTNTEAFF
TRBJ1-5 NA TRBV20-1 CSALDRGNQPQHF
TRBJ1-2 few TRBV5-1 CASSFALRPGQGNYGYTF
TRBJ1-2 NA TRBV5-1 CASSPGRGRGYTF
TRBJ2-7 NA TRBV7-9 CASSLLGAGAYEQYF
TRBJ1-2 NA TRBV24-1 CATSGNSLYGYTF